The 23 T cell receptor beta chains below were found in one sample sequenced in a study of T-cell memory formation after mild COVID-19 (dated by TCRdb to the early 2020s). Libraries were built with 5' RACE. The instrument was an Illumina NovaSeq 6000. The public reads were reanalyzed by TCRdb: fastp trimming at Q25, MiXCR alignment, in-frame beta chains only. CDR3 protein sequences are deduplicated, and each keeps its most common genes and DNA. The sample records hundreds of thousands of distinct CDR3 sequences, 15% to 20% of which are singletons. About a fifth of the sample comes from the top ten. Specimen: PBMCs or a T cell subset sorted from them (not recorded which). All receptors come from a man between 18 and 29 years old who had mild COVID-19 (a few samples of this study predate the infection). The sample titles of this study are shuffled in the database, so cell type and time point are left out; the donor was told from shared clones.

This clonotype was detected only a few times. The gene calls are TRBV29-1 and TRBJ1-1; D unclear. V was pared by 8 bases and J by 0 bases, with 13 bases between. Germline CDR1 SQVTM, CDR2 ANQGSEA. The CDR3 has 13 residues. The chain's CDR3 is CSTEGQMNTEAFF. The CDR3 nucleotides are TGCAGCACCGAGGGTCAGATGAACACTGAAGCTTTCTTT.

This clonotype was counted ten times or more. The rearrangement joins TRBV7-9 to TRBJ2-3; 10 bases are a match to TRBD2. Trimming took 5 bases from V and 6 from J; bases not matched to a gene: 5. Germline V gene sequence: CDR1 SEHNR, CDR2 FQNEAQ (reference sequence). The CDR3 contains 14 residues. Here the CDR3 reads CASSARTSGDTQYF. In DNA form, the CDR3 reads TGTGCCAGCAGCGCTCGGACTAGCGGCGATACGCAGTATTTT.

The chain is built from TRBV18 and TRBJ2-7; tentatively, D is TRBD1 or TRBD2 (5 bases each). Germline lookup yields CDR1 KGHSH and CDR2 LQKENI. V was trimmed by 0 bases and J by 9 bases, leaving 21 bases between them. CDR3 length: 16 residues. The CDR3 is CASSPPASGLVVGQYF. CDR3 sequence (DNA): TGTGCCAGCTCACCACCGGCCTCGGGGCTAGTCGTCGGGCAGTACTTC. Full variable domain (outside the CDR3, taken from reference TRBV18 and TRBJ2-7): NAGVMQNPRHLVRRRGQEARLRCSPMKGHSHVYWYRQLPEEGLKFMVYLQKENIIDESGMPKERFSAEFPKEGPSILRIQQVVRGDSAAYFCASSPPASGLVVGQYFGPGTRLTVT.

A few counts support this clonotype. V usage is TRBV20-1 and J usage is TRBJ2-6; 8 bases match TRBD2. This CDR3 has 17 amino acids. CDR1 is DFQATT and CDR2 is SNEGSKA in the germline V gene (reference sequence). Unmatched junction bases numbered 4, after V lost 0 bases and J lost 0 bases. The CDR3 bases are TGCAGTGCTAGAGATCGGGGGGGCCCCTCTGGGGCCAACGTCCTGACTTTC. Translation: CSARDRGGPSGANVLTF.

The table lists this clonotype with a few counts. V and J are TRBV7-2 and TRBJ1-2; no clear D gene. Deletions cut 5 bases from V and 7 bases from J, with 17 bases between. Germline V gene sequence: CDR1 SGHTA, CDR2 FQGNSA. The CDR3 has 14 residues. CDR3 loop: CASSPLNKLLGYTF. CDR3 DNA: TGTGCCAGCAGCCCCCTTAATAAGCTCCTTGGCTACACCTTC.

This chain uses TRBV4-1 with TRBJ1-1; tentatively, D is TRBD1 (5 bases). The germline gives CDR1 MGHRA, CDR2 YSYEKL. V lost 10 bases to trimming and J lost 1 base, with 19 bases between them. The CDR3 sequence is 15 residues long. This chain's CDR3 is CATAPRWGGNTEAFF. The CDR3 DNA is TGCGCCACCGCGCCACGTTGGGGGGGGAACACTGAAGCTTTCTTT.

This clonotype was counted a few times. This chain joins TRBV6-5 and TRBJ1-1; D uncertain. Germline assignment: CDR1 MNHEY and CDR2 SVGAGI. The ends were cut back, 7 bases at V and 6 bases at J, with 9 bases in the middle. The CDR3 covers 11 residues. CDR3 sequence: CASTRWPEAFF. The CDR3 DNA reads as TGTGCCAGCACCCGGTGGCCTGAAGCTTTCTTT.

This chain links TRBV7-9 with TRBJ2-5, with D maybe TRBD1 (5 bases). Trimming took off 0 bases at V and 4 bases at J, with 9 bases between the two ends. The germline CDR1 and CDR2 sequences are SEHNR and FQNEAQ (reference sequence). The CDR3 extends over 14 amino acids. DNA for the CDR3: TGTGCCAGCAGCTTAGCGGCAGGGCGAGAGACCCAGTACTTC. It yields the protein CASSLAAGRETQYF.

This clonotype was seen a few times. The chain has TRBV20-1 and TRBJ2-5; D tentatively reads TRBD1 or TRBD2 (5 bases each). CDR1 is DFQATT and CDR2 is SNEGSKA in the germline V gene (reference sequence). This CDR3 is built from 12 residues. Trimming left V 4 bases short and J 5 bases short, with 11 bases between. In DNA form, the CDR3 reads TGCAGTGCTACACGGGGCGGGGAGACCCAGTACTTC. Translation gives CSATRGGETQYF.

This clonotype was seen more than once but under ten times. The CDR3 spells CASSLETGDQPQHF. The CDR3 coding sequence is TGTGCCAGCAGCTTAGAGACCGGAGATCAGCCCCAGCATTTT. The rearrangement joins TRBV7-9 to TRBJ1-5; D ambiguous. The CDR3 is made up of 14 amino acids. Trimming took 1 base from V and 5 from J, leaving 9 bases between them. Germline V CDR1 and CDR2: SEHNR, FQNEAQ (reference sequence).

The V gene is TRBV6-6, the J gene TRBJ2-7; D call uncertain. CDR1 MNHNY and CDR2 SVGAGI come from the germline V gene (reference sequence). The CDR3 is made up of 16 amino acids. Between the trimmed V and J ends, which lost 3 bases and 3 bases, there was a span of 18 bases. The DNA of the CDR3 is TGTGCCAGCAGTTATTACCTTGAGACCGATTACTACGAGCAGTACTTC. Translating gives CASSYYLETDYYEQYF.

The rearrangement uses TRBV5-5 and TRBJ2-3; D is perhaps TRBD2 (5 bases). V dropped 2 bases and J dropped 8 bases, with 12 bases sitting between them. Germline CDR1 reads SGHKS; CDR2 reads YYEKEE (reference sequence). This CDR3 comprises 13 residues. The CDR3 bases are TGTGCCAGCAGCTTAGGAGGTCAGGTTACGCAGTATTTT. This encodes CASSLGGQVTQYF.

A few counts support this clonotype. This chain joins TRBV12-3 or TRBV12-4 and TRBJ2-1; D possibly corresponds to TRBD2 (6 bases). Trimming pared 3 bases from V and 9 bases from J, leaving 21 bases between. The CDR3 contains 16 residues. The CDR3 spells CASSFITGGQVVEQFF. For the CDR3, the DNA is TGTGCCAGCAGTTTTATTACCGGGGGTCAAGTAGTTGAGCAGTTCTTC.

The V gene is TRBV3-1, the J gene TRBJ2-3, with TRBD2 identical over 7 bases. The V segment lost 1 base and the J segment 2 bases; nucleotides outside the gene matches: 6. Germline CDR1 reads LGHDT; CDR2 reads YNNKEL (reference sequence). The CDR3 totals 16 residues. The CDR3 sequence: CASSQGTRGVTDTQYF. The DNA of the CDR3 is TGTGCCAGCAGCCAAGGAACACGGGGGGTCACAGATACGCAGTATTTT.

This clonotype was seen a handful of times. V usage is TRBV5-1 and J usage is TRBJ2-5; 10 bases agree with TRBD2. The length of the CDR3 is 16 residues. Per the germline V gene, CDR1 is SGHRS and CDR2 is YFSETQ. V was clipped by 3 bases and J by 1 base; unmatched bases: 6. CDR3 coding DNA: TGCGCCAGCAGCTCCGGGATAGCGGGGGGCCAAGAGACCCAGTACTTC. This encodes CASSSGIAGGQETQYF.

The chain uses TRBV6-1 and TRBJ1-2, with D possibly TRBD1 on 6 matching bases. The V end lost 8 bases, the J end lost 0 bases, and 16 bases lay between the germline ends. Germline loops: CDR1 MNHNS, CDR2 SASEGT. The CDR3 has 15 residues. The chain's CDR3 is CASLERTEPNYGYTF. Written as DNA, the CDR3 is TGTGCCAGCCTAGAACGGACAGAGCCTAACTATGGCTACACCTTC.

DNA of the CDR3: TGTGCCAGCAGCATTTCCGGGACTAGCTCCTACAATGAGCAGTTCTTC. Translation: CASSISGTSSYNEQFF. The chain is built from TRBV7-2 and TRBJ2-1; TRBD2 aligns across 8 bases. Germline V lookup: CDR1 SGHTA, CDR2 FQGNSA. After removal of 5 bases from V and 0 bases from J, the junction contained 6 bases not matched to a gene. The CDR3 covers 16 residues.

The chain couples TRBV7-9 to TRBJ2-3; D unclear. This CDR3 contains 14 residues. CDR1 is SEHNR and CDR2 is FQNEAQ in the germline V gene (reference sequence). Between the trimmed V and J ends, which lost 5 bases and 4 bases, there was a span of 13 bases. In nucleotides, the CDR3 is TGTGCCAGCAGCCCCGGAGCGACCCCAGATACGCAGTATTTT. Amino acids: CASSPGATPDTQYF.

V is TRBV28 and J is TRBJ2-7; 9 bases match TRBD2. This CDR3 has 15 amino acids. Germline loops: CDR1 MDHEN, CDR2 SYDVKM. Trimming took 6 bases from V and 2 from J; bases not matched to a gene: 8. For the CDR3, the DNA is TGTGCCAGCAGCCAGGCCAGCGGGGGGACCTACGAGCAGTACTTC. This sequence encodes CASSQASGGTYEQYF.

The chain carries TRBV7-8 and TRBJ2-5; 9 nucleotides match TRBD2. Germline V gene data show CDR1 as SGHVS and CDR2 as FQNEAQ. This CDR3 is built from 15 residues. With 5 bases clipped from V and 3 bases from J, the junction kept 7 bases outside the gene matches. CDR3 nucleotides: TGTGCCAGCAGCGTAGGGGCTAGCGGGAAAGAGACCCAGTACTTC. Translation: CASSVGASGKETQYF.

This clonotype was observed a handful of times. V and J are TRBV6-5 and TRBJ1-5; D is perhaps TRBD1 (6 bases). The V end was cut by 6 bases, the J end by 6 bases, with 15 bases between. The germline V gene encodes CDR1 MNHEY and CDR2 SVGAGI. This CDR3 is built from 14 residues. This CDR3 is CASSKTGSSQPQHF. Here the CDR3 DNA reads TGTGCCAGCAGCAAAACAGGGTCTAGTCAGCCCCAGCATTTT.

This clonotype was observed a few times. The V call is TRBV2, the J call TRBJ2-3; TRBD1 agrees at 7 bases. This CDR3 is built from 14 residues. V lost 7 bases, J lost 5 bases, and 9 bases stayed unmatched. The V gene's germline CDR1 is SNHLY and CDR2 FYNNEI. This chain's CDR3 is CASTFTGAGDTQYF. As DNA, the CDR3 is TGTGCCAGCACCTTTACAGGGGCGGGAGATACGCAGTATTTT.

This chain joins TRBV7-9 and TRBJ2-2; 7 nucleotides line up with TRBD1. This CDR3 is 14 amino acids long. Germline values: CDR1 SEHNR, CDR2 FQNEAQ (reference sequence). J was trimmed by 5 bases and V by 6 bases; bases with no gene match: 6. The CDR3 region has the DNA TGTGCCAGCAGTGACAGGGCGTTGACCGGGGAGCTGTTTTTT. Protein sequence: CASSDRALTGELFF.